The sample holds a few counts of the clone carrying this TCR beta chain. Its antigen is still unknown. Combining a sample-barcoded 5' primer with a J-beta primer mix, a second PCR ran for about 6 to 11 cycles. Each CDR3 protein gets one entry after TCRdb re-called the 5' RACE reads with MiXCR. The repertoire holds about 2 million distinct CDR3 sequences, with approximately 50% as singletons. The sample comes from a study of blood T cells in healthy people across ages. General study points: The study found more naive CD4+ cells and higher diversity in long-lived than aged donors.

Trimming removed 8 bases from V and 4 bases from J; junction bases left unmatched: 6. The germline gives CDR1 MNHEY, CDR2 SVGAGI. This CDR3 is built from 13 residues. This TCR came from a woman in her forties in good health. The V gene is TRBV6-5, the J gene TRBJ2-7, with 9 bases identical to TRBD1. The sequenced sample consisted of blood. The CDR3 DNA follows: TGTGCCAGCGGGACAGGGCTGGGTTACGAGCAGTACTTC. This encodes CASGTGLGYEQYF.